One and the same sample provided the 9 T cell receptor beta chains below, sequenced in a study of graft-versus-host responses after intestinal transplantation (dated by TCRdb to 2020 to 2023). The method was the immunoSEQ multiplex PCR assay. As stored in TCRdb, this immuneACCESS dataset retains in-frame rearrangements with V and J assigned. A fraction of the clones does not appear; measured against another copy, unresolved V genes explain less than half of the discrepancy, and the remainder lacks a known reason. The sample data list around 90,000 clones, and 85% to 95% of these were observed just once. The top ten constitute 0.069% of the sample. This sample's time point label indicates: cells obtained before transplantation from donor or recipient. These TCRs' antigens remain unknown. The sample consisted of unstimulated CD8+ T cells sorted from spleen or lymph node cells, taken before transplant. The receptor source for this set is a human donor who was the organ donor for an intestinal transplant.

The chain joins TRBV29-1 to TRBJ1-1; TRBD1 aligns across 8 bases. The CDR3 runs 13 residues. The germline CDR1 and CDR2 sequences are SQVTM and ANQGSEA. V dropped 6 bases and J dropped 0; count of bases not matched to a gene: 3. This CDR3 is CSVPTGVNTEAFF. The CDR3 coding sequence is TGCAGCGTGCCGACAGGGGTGAACACTGAAGCTTTCTTT.

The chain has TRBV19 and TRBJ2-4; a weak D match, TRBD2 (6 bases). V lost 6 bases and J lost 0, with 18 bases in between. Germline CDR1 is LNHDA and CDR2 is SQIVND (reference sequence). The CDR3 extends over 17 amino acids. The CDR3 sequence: CASRVAGLKIAKNIQYF. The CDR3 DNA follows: TGTGCCAGTAGAGTGGCGGGACTTAAGATAGCCAAAAACATTCAGTACTTC.

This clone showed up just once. The CDR3 loop is CASSFGSGYYNEQFF. DNA for the CDR3: TGTGCCAGCAGCTTTGGGTCAGGTTACTACAATGAGCAGTTCTTC. The genes are TRBV7-9 and TRBJ2-1; unclear D gene. CDR1 is SEHNR, CDR2 FQNEAQ, per germline (reference sequence). This CDR3 region has 15 residues. V lost 3 bases to trimming and J lost 3 bases, with 12 bases between them. Together with reference TRBV7-9 and TRBJ2-1, the CDR3 gives the full variable domain: DTGVSQNPRHKITKRGQNVTFRCDPISEHNRLYWYRQTLGQGPEFLTYFQNEAQLEKSRLLSDRFSAERPKGSFSTLEIQRTEQGDSAMYLCASSFGSGYYNEQFFGPGTRLTVL.

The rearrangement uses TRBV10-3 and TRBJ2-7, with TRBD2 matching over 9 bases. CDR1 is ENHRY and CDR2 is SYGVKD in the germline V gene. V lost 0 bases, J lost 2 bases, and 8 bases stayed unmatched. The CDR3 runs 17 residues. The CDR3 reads CAISESKEAGGAYEQYF. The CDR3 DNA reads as TGTGCCATCAGTGAGTCGAAAGAAGCGGGGGGAGCCTACGAGCAGTACTTC.

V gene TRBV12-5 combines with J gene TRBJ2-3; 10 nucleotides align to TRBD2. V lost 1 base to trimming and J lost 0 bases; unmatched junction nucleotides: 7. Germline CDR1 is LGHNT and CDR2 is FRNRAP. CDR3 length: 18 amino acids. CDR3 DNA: TGTGCTAGTGGTTTGGCAGCGGGAGGGCTCCATAGCACAGATACGCAGTATTTT. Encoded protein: CASGLAAGGLHSTDTQYF.

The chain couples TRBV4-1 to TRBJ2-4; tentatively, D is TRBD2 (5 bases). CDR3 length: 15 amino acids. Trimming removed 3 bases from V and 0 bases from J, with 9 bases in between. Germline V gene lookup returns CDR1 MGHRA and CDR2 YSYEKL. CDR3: CASSHVLGAKNIQYF. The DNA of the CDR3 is TGCGCCAGCAGCCACGTACTAGGAGCCAAAAACATTCAGTACTTC.

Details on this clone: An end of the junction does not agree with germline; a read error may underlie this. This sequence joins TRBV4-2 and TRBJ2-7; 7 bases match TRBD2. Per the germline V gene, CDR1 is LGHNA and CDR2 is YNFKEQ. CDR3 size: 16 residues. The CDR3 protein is CASSPVGGEFSHEQYF. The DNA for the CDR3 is TGTGCCAGCAGCCCCGTTGGGGGGGAGTTCTCCCACGAGCAGTACTTC.

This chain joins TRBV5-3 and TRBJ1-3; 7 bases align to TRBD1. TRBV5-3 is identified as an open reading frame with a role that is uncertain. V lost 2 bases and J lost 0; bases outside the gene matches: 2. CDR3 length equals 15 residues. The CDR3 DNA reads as TGTGCCAGAAGCTTAGGGACAGACTCTGGAAACACCATATATTTT. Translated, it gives CARSLGTDSGNTIYF.

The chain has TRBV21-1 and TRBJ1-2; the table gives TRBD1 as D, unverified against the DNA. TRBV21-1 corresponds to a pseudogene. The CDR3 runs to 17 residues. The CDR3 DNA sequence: TGTGCCAGCAGAGACCGGGACAGTCCAATTCGGGCTTATGGCTACACCTTC. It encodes CASRDRDSPIRAYGYTF.